This is a list of T cell receptor beta chains from one sample in a study of cytomegalovirus exposure and HLA in healthy donors. Measured with immunoSEQ multiplex PCR; TCRdb has only the in-frame clones, and not every one. The data hold more than 65,000 clones, with 82% observed a single time. Sequencing used PBMCs. The receptors derive from a man between 18 and 29 years old in good health and CMV-seronegative. The CDR3 runs from the conserved cysteine through the conserved F or W. Fields, in order: clone size, V gene, D gene, J gene, CDR3 DNA, CDR3 protein. The D gene is left open where the match is weak. Size values are once, few and many counts, or a class for expanded clones, and some rows have none.

abundance: -
v_gene: TRBV7-8
d_gene: -
j_gene: TRBJ2-5
CDR3nt: TGTGCCAGCTGGGGCCGGGAGACCCAGTACTTC
CDR3aa: CASWGRETQYF

abundance: -
v_gene: TRBV25-1
d_gene: TRBD1
j_gene: TRBJ1-2
CDR3nt: TGTGCCAGCAGTGAAATCGGGGGACAGGGCTACTATGGCTACACCTTC
CDR3aa: CASSEIGGQGYYGYTF

abundance: -
v_gene: TRBV25-1
d_gene: -
j_gene: TRBJ2-5
CDR3nt: TGTGCCGCCACAGGGCCACAAGAGACCCAGTACTTC
CDR3aa: CAATGPQETQYF

abundance: -
v_gene: TRBV18
d_gene: TRBD1
j_gene: TRBJ1-2
CDR3nt: TGTGCCAGCTCACTGGGACAGGGAATTACTAACTATGGCTACACCTTC
CDR3aa: CASSLGQGITNYGYTF

abundance: -
v_gene: TRBV30
d_gene: TRBD1
j_gene: TRBJ1-5
CDR3nt: TGTGCCTGGAGTGTTGGACAGGGGCGCGGAAGTCAGCCCCAGCATTTT
CDR3aa: CAWSVGQGRGSQPQHF

abundance: -
v_gene: TRBV11-2
d_gene: -
j_gene: TRBJ2-7
CDR3nt: TGTGCCAGCAGCTTAGCCAATGCCTACGAGCAGTACTTC
CDR3aa: CASSLANAYEQYF

abundance: few
v_gene: TRBV7-9
d_gene: -
j_gene: TRBJ1-1
CDR3nt: TGTGCCAGCAGCTTTTGGCCGGGACACCTTGAAGCTTTCTTT
CDR3aa: CASSFWPGHLEAFF

abundance: -
v_gene: TRBV27
d_gene: TRBD2
j_gene: TRBJ2-1
CDR3nt: TGTGCCAGCAGTCAGGGACTAGCGGGCTATGAGCAGTTCTTC
CDR3aa: CASSQGLAGYEQFF

abundance: -
v_gene: TRBV7-2
d_gene: TRBD2
j_gene: TRBJ2-1
CDR3nt: TGTGCCAGCAGCTTAACGGGGACTAGTCCCTACAATGAGCAGTTCTTC
CDR3aa: CASSLTGTSPYNEQFF

abundance: few
v_gene: TRBV2
d_gene: TRBD2
j_gene: TRBJ2-2
CDR3nt: TGTGCCAGCAGTACTAGCGGGAGGGACACCGGGGAGCTGTTTTTT
CDR3aa: CASSTSGRDTGELFF

abundance: -
v_gene: TRBV14
d_gene: -
j_gene: TRBJ2-2
CDR3nt: TGTGCCAGCAGCCAAATTTCTAGGGAGCTGTTTTTT
CDR3aa: CASSQISRELFF

abundance: -
v_gene: TRBV5-4
d_gene: TRBD2
j_gene: TRBJ2-4
CDR3nt: TGTGCCAGCAGCACGGGACTAGCGGACTTAGCCAAAAACATTCAGTACTTC
CDR3aa: CASSTGLADLAKNIQYF

abundance: -
v_gene: TRBV5-1
d_gene: TRBD2
j_gene: TRBJ2-1
CDR3nt: TGCGCCAGCAGCCCACTAGCGGGGGGCGGGTACAATGAGCAGTTCTTC
CDR3aa: CASSPLAGGGYNEQFF

abundance: once
v_gene: TRBV5-1
d_gene: TRBD2
j_gene: TRBJ2-7
CDR3nt: TGCGCCAGCAGCTCCCCAGGACTAGTCTACGAGCAGTACTTC
CDR3aa: CASSSPGLVYEQYF

abundance: -
v_gene: TRBV4-3
d_gene: -
j_gene: TRBJ2-3
CDR3nt: TGCGACAGCAGCCTTATGCACCGGGACTTCACAGCGGCTACGCAGTATTTT
CDR3aa: CDSSLMHRDFTAATQYF

abundance: -
v_gene: TRBV15
d_gene: -
j_gene: TRBJ2-1
CDR3nt: TGTGCCACCAGCAGAGATGAGGAGGGCCCGGGGGGCGATGAGCAGTTCTTC
CDR3aa: CATSRDEEGPGGDEQFF

abundance: -
v_gene: TRBV5-6
d_gene: TRBD1
j_gene: TRBJ1-1
CDR3nt: TGTGCCAGCAGCCCGACAGGGCGCACTGAAGCTTTCTTT
CDR3aa: CASSPTGRTEAFF

abundance: -
v_gene: TRBV5-1
d_gene: TRBD2
j_gene: TRBJ2-7
CDR3nt: TGCGCCAGCAGCTGGACTAGCGGGAGCTACGAGCAGTACTTC
CDR3aa: CASSWTSGSYEQYF

abundance: -
v_gene: TRBV28
d_gene: TRBD1
j_gene: TRBJ2-7
CDR3nt: TGTGCCAGCAGCAATCTTCAGGGGGAAGCCTACGAGCAGTACTTC
CDR3aa: CASSNLQGEAYEQYF

abundance: -
v_gene: TRBV15
d_gene: TRBD1
j_gene: TRBJ2-7
CDR3nt: TGTGCCACCAGCAGAGACGGGGCAGGGGGCTCGGGCGAGCAGTACTTC
CDR3aa: CATSRDGAGGSGEQYF

abundance: few
v_gene: TRBV5-4
d_gene: TRBD1
j_gene: TRBJ2-4
CDR3nt: TGTGCCAGCAGCTTAACTAGGACAGGGGGCGAAACCAAAAACATTCAGTACTTC
CDR3aa: CASSLTRTGGETKNIQYF

abundance: -
v_gene: TRBV5-1
d_gene: -
j_gene: TRBJ1-6
CDR3nt: TGCGCCAGCAGCGGGACCGGACAGTTAGGTTCACCCCTCCACTTT
CDR3aa: CASSGTGQLGSPLHF

abundance: -
v_gene: TRBV2
d_gene: TRBD1
j_gene: TRBJ1-5
CDR3nt: TGTGCCAGCCGATCGCACAACAGGGGGGTCCAGGCAAGAGATCAGCCCCAGCATTTT
CDR3aa: CASRSHNRGVQARDQPQHF

abundance: -
v_gene: TRBV29-1
d_gene: -
j_gene: TRBJ1-5
CDR3nt: TGCAGCGTTGGTACAGCCGCCCATCAGCCCCAGCATTTT
CDR3aa: CSVGTAAHQPQHF

abundance: -
v_gene: TRBV6-6
d_gene: -
j_gene: TRBJ2-3
CDR3nt: TGTGCCAGCAGACCTACCGAAGCAGATACGCAGTATTTT
CDR3aa: CASRPTEADTQYF

abundance: -
v_gene: TRBV6-4
d_gene: TRBD2
j_gene: TRBJ2-1
CDR3nt: TGTGCCAGCAGTGTACATAGCGGGGTTGATGAGCAGTTCTTC
CDR3aa: CASSVHSGVDEQFF

abundance: -
v_gene: TRBV7-9
d_gene: -
j_gene: TRBJ1-1
CDR3nt: TGTGCCAGCAGCTTAGCCTTGACAGGATTGAACACTGAAGCTTTCTTT
CDR3aa: CASSLALTGLNTEAFF

abundance: -
v_gene: TRBV7-8
d_gene: TRBD1
j_gene: TRBJ2-7
CDR3nt: TGTGCCAGCAGCTTAGGGCTCCCCAGGGGGCAAAGATCCTACGAGCAGTACTTC
CDR3aa: CASSLGLPRGQRSYEQYF

abundance: -
v_gene: TRBV7-3
d_gene: TRBD1
j_gene: TRBJ1-1
CDR3nt: TGTGCCAGCAGCCTGTTCGGACAGGGGATAATGAACACTGAAGCTTTCTTT
CDR3aa: CASSLFGQGIMNTEAFF

abundance: -
v_gene: TRBV6-1
d_gene: -
j_gene: TRBJ2-7
CDR3nt: TGTGCCAGCAGGGACACCCAATACGAGCAGTACTTC
CDR3aa: CASRDTQYEQYF

abundance: -
v_gene: TRBV6-4
d_gene: -
j_gene: TRBJ1-2
CDR3nt: TGTGCCAGCAGCTCCGGCGCGACAGGTGGCTACACCTTC
CDR3aa: CASSSGATGGYTF

abundance: -
v_gene: TRBV29-1
d_gene: -
j_gene: TRBJ2-1
CDR3nt: TGCAGCGTTGCTATTGATTCCTACAATGAGCAGTTCTTC
CDR3aa: CSVAIDSYNEQFF

abundance: -
v_gene: TRBV6-4
d_gene: TRBD1
j_gene: TRBJ1-6
CDR3nt: TGTGCCAGCAGCGGACAGGTCCCCGGACCAAATTCACCCCTCCACTTT
CDR3aa: CASSGQVPGPNSPLHF

abundance: few
v_gene: TRBV28
d_gene: -
j_gene: TRBJ2-1
CDR3nt: TGTGCCAGCAGTTTATACTCGCTTGAGCAGTTCTTC
CDR3aa: CASSLYSLEQFF

abundance: -
v_gene: TRBV7-9
d_gene: TRBD1
j_gene: TRBJ1-1
CDR3nt: TGTGCCAGCAGCCCAGGACAGGGTTATGCCGAAGCTTTCTTT
CDR3aa: CASSPGQGYAEAFF

abundance: -
v_gene: TRBV7-8
d_gene: -
j_gene: TRBJ2-3
CDR3nt: TGTGCCAGCAGCTTAGGGGGTGGGACATGGAGCACAGATACGCAGTATTTT
CDR3aa: CASSLGGGTWSTDTQYF

abundance: -
v_gene: TRBV18
d_gene: TRBD1
j_gene: TRBJ1-6
CDR3nt: TGTGCCAGCTCTCGGACAGGGGAGTCACCCCTCCACTTT
CDR3aa: CASSRTGESPLHF

abundance: -
v_gene: TRBV30
d_gene: -
j_gene: TRBJ2-1
CDR3nt: TGTGCCTGGAGTGTAAACGAGGCTACTGAGCAGTTCTTC
CDR3aa: CAWSVNEATEQFF

abundance: -
v_gene: TRBV18
d_gene: TRBD1
j_gene: TRBJ1-4
CDR3nt: TGTGCCAGCTCACCAAAAAGGTCGACAGGGCTGGATGAAAAACTGTTTTTT
CDR3aa: CASSPKRSTGLDEKLFF

abundance: -
v_gene: TRBV12-5
d_gene: -
j_gene: TRBJ2-1
CDR3nt: TGTGCTAGTGGTTTGGCCGGCTCCTACAATGAGCAGTTCTTC
CDR3aa: CASGLAGSYNEQFF

abundance: -
v_gene: TRBV4-1
d_gene: TRBD1
j_gene: TRBJ1-4
CDR3nt: TGCGCCAGCAGCCAAGGGGGGGACAGGGCGGACGTTAATGAAAAACTGTTTTTT
CDR3aa: CASSQGGDRADVNEKLFF

abundance: -
v_gene: TRBV4-3
d_gene: TRBD2
j_gene: TRBJ2-7
CDR3nt: TGCGCCAGCAGCCAAGAGGGGCTTGGCGGGAGCGGCTCCTACGAGCAGTACTTC
CDR3aa: CASSQEGLGGSGSYEQYF

abundance: -
v_gene: TRBV5-4
d_gene: TRBD1
j_gene: TRBJ2-3
CDR3nt: TGTGCCAGCAGCTTACAGGGGGCGCCCCCGCGGCAGTATTTT
CDR3aa: CASSLQGAPPRQYF

abundance: -
v_gene: TRBV9
d_gene: TRBD1
j_gene: TRBJ2-1
CDR3nt: TGTGCCAGCAGCGGAGGGGGCGTCCCCTACAATGAGCAGTTCTTC
CDR3aa: CASSGGGVPYNEQFF

abundance: -
v_gene: TRBV10-3
d_gene: TRBD1
j_gene: TRBJ1-1
CDR3nt: TGTGCCATCCGACAGGGGTCTCTCTCGAACACTGAAGCTTTCTTT
CDR3aa: CAIRQGSLSNTEAFF

abundance: -
v_gene: TRBV28
d_gene: -
j_gene: TRBJ1-6
CDR3nt: TGTGCCAGCAGTCCAGCGGGCACCAATTCACCCCTCCACTTT
CDR3aa: CASSPAGTNSPLHF

abundance: -
v_gene: TRBV7-2
d_gene: -
j_gene: TRBJ1-6
CDR3nt: TGTGCCAGCAGCTTGGGTGAGGGGGTCTGGAATTCACCCCTCCACTTT
CDR3aa: CASSLGEGVWNSPLHF

abundance: -
v_gene: TRBV28
d_gene: TRBD1
j_gene: TRBJ2-2
CDR3nt: TGTGCCAGCAGAGGACAGGGAGGCACCGGGGAGCTGTTTTTT
CDR3aa: CASRGQGGTGELFF

abundance: -
v_gene: TRBV6-9
d_gene: TRBD1
j_gene: TRBJ1-1
CDR3nt: TGTGCCAGCAGAACGGACAGGGGGCCTTTAACTGAAGCTTTCTTT
CDR3aa: CASRTDRGPLTEAFF

abundance: few
v_gene: TRBV6-5
d_gene: -
j_gene: TRBJ1-1
CDR3nt: TGTGCCAGCACCCAGGCATCCCGACCTTCAGGAGCTTTCTTT
CDR3aa: CASTQASRPSGAFF

abundance: -
v_gene: TRBV4-2
d_gene: TRBD1
j_gene: TRBJ2-7
CDR3nt: TGTGCCAGCAGCCACATCCCGGCAGGGGGCGCTTTCTACGAGCAGTACTTC
CDR3aa: CASSHIPAGGAFYEQYF

abundance: -
v_gene: TRBV28
d_gene: -
j_gene: TRBJ1-2
CDR3nt: TGTGCCAGCAAGCTGGGCGGGAACTATGGCTACACCTTC
CDR3aa: CASKLGGNYGYTF